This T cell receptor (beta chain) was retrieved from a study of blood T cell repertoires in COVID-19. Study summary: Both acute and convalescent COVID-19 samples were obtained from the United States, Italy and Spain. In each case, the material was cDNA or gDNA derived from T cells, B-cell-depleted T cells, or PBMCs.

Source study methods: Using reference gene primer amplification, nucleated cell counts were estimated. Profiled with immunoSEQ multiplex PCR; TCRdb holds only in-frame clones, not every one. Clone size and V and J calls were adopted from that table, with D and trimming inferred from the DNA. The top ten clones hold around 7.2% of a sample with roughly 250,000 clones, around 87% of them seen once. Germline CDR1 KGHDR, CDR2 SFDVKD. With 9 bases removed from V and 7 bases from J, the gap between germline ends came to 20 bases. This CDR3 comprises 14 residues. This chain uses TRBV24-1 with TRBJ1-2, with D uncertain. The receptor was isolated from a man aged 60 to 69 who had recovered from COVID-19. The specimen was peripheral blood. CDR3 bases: TGTGCCACCTACTCCACGCGGGGAGCCATTGGCTACACCTTC. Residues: CATYSTRGAIGYTF.